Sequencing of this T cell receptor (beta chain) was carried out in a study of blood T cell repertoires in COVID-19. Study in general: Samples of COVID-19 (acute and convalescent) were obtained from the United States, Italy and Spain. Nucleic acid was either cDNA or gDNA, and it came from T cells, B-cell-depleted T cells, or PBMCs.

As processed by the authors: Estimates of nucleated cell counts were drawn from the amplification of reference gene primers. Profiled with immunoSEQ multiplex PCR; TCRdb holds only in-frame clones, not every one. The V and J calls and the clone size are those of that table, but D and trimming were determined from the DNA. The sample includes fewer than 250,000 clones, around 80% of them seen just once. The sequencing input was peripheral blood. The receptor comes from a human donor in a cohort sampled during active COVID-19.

CDR3 residues: CASSPPQGIYEQYF. The CDR3 region has the DNA TGTGCCAGTAGTCCTCCCCAGGGAATCTACGAGCAGTACTTC. V usage is TRBV19 and J usage is TRBJ2-7; a possible D gene is TRBD1 (5 bases). The CDR3 is 14 amino acids. V was trimmed by 5 bases and J by 3 bases, leaving 14 bases between them. Germline V CDR1 and CDR2: LNHDA, SQIVND (reference sequence).